The source of this T cell receptor (beta chain) is a study of OX40 agonist ivuxolimab in advanced cancers. For the study in its entirety: Ivuxolimab was a fully human IgG2 agonistic monoclonal antibody targeting the costimulatory receptor OX40 (CD134). Intravenous ivuxolimab was administered to patients every 2 weeks at six dose levels: 0.01, 0.1, 0.3, 1.5, 3 and 10 mg/kg. Of the roughly 54 patients in dose escalation, some 19 had hepatocellular carcinoma, about 15 had melanoma, 9 had renal cell carcinoma and 9 had head and neck cancer. In the dose-escalation cohort, nearly 85% of patients were male, and the mean age was roughly 56 years with a range of roughly 20 to 80. Patients were allowed to have had prior anti-PD-1, anti-PD-L1 or anti-CTLA-4 therapy, and 30% to 40% of the dose-escalation patients had previously received checkpoint inhibitors. Three dose-escalation patients achieved partial responses, one with hepatocellular carcinoma and two with cutaneous melanoma. Peripheral TCRbeta sequencing aimed to test whether ivuxolimab altered TCR sequence diversity and caused clonal T-cell expansion. The paper reports the monotherapy dose-escalation portion (N ≈ 50 patients) of the phase I ivuxolimab trial. What the work shows at the level of the full study, not this receptor alone: Which antigens the clonally expanded peripheral T cells were specific for was not determined. At doses of 0.1 to 3.0 mg/kg, clonal expansion of both CD4+ and CD8+ T cells in blood was seen between baseline and week 6. In the 0.1-3.0 mg/kg groups, partial responders were among the patients with the lowest normalized peripheral clonal expansion, particularly in CD8+ T cells. Low levels of normalized T-cell clonal expansion were also shown by some nonresponding patients. After ivuxolimab, expanded clones were on average more numerous among CD8+ T cells than among CD4+ T cells.

For sequencing of the TCRbeta CDR3 region, genomic DNA was extracted from the sorted cells. TCRbeta CDR3 regions were sequenced using the immunoSEQ Assay. TCRdb mirrors the immuneACCESS table, restricted to in-frame sequences. Some clones are absent from its copies; in checked studies, under half trace to an unresolved V gene, and the reason for the others is unknown. This sample gives about 150,000 clones in total; roughly 94% of them show up just once. The ten largest clones take up 0.31% of the sample. The trial excluded patients who had a history of autoimmune disease or who were on systemic immunosuppression. Peripheral blood for TCR sequencing was drawn from every dose cohort at baseline, at cycle 4 day 1 and at cycle 7 day 1. The samples were drawn from a first-in-human, open-label, multicenter phase I dose-escalation trial of ivuxolimab. Adults with locally advanced or metastatic melanoma, renal cell carcinoma, hepatocellular carcinoma or head and neck squamous cell carcinoma were enrolled in the trial. Before TCR sequencing, CD4+ T cells and CD8+ T cells were sorted from peripheral blood as separate populations.

This clone was found once. Its antigen remains unidentified. No base-level quality is on record; no much larger clone is a single base apart. Looking up the germline V gene yields CDR1 MNHEY and CDR2 SVGAGI. From V the trimming removes 5 bases and from J it removes 5 bases, while the gene matches leave 12 bases of the junction unaccounted for. The CDR3 contains 15 residues, cysteine and phenylalanine counted. CDR3 DNA is the only sequence kept; it has 45 bases, read in frame from the first base. The receptor was derived from an adult with an advanced solid tumor such as melanoma, head and neck, liver or kidney cancer. Sequences were derived from CD4+ or CD8+ T cells sorted from blood, sampled in a trial of the OX40 agonist ivuxolimab. The chain couples TRBV6-5 to TRBJ2-7; TRBD2 aligns with 7 central bases. The DNA is TGTGCCAGCAGTGGACGGGAGGAGGTCAGTAACGAGCAGTACTTC. Its coded protein is CASSGREEVSNEQYF.